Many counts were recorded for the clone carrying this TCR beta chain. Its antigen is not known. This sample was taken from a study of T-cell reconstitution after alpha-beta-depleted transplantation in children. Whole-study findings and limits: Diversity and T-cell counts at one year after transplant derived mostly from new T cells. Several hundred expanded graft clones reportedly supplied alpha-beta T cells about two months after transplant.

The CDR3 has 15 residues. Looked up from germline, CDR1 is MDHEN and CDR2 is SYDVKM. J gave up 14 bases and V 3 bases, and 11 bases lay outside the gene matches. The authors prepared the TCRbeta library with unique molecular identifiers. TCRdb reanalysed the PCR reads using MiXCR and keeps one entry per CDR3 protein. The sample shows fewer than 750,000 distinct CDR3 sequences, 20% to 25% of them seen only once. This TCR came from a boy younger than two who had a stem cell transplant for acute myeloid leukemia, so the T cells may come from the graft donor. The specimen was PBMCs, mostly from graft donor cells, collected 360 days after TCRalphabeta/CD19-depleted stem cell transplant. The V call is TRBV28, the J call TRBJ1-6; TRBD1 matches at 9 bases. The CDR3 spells CASSLSATGGRALHF. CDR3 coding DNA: TGTGCCAGCAGTTTGTCAGCGACAGGGGGTAGGGCCCTCCACTTT.